A selection of T cell receptor beta chains follows, all from one sample in a study of blood T cell repertoires in COVID-19. Using immunoSEQ multiplex PCR, the repertoire was profiled, and TCRdb retains in-frame clones only, with some absent. The sample lists 300,000 or so clones; roughly 90% were seen once. The sample was peripheral blood. These receptors were collected from a woman in her thirties with COVID-19, enrolled during active disease. Each CDR3 is given with its conserved first and last residue. D genes are given only for firm matches. Not all rows give a size; the values are once, few, many and, for expanded clones, a class.

>TRBV28|TRBJ1-2|.|.
CASSLSGINYGYTF
TGTGCCAGCAGTCTCTCCGGGATCAACTATGGCTACACCTTC
>TRBV11-2|TRBJ2-3|.|once
CASSFDTPPDTQYF
TGTGCCAGCAGCTTCGACACGCCACCAGATACGCAGTATTTT
>TRBV18|TRBJ1-1|TRBD1|.
CASSAAIRGPEVNTEAFF
TGTGCCAGCTCAGCGGCGATCAGGGGGCCAGAGGTGAACACTGAAGCTTTCTTT
>TRBV15|TRBJ1-4|.|.
CATSRVAGENEKLFF
TGTGCCACCAGCAGAGTTGCAGGGGAAAATGAAAAACTGTTTTTT
>TRBV5-6|TRBJ1-3|.|.
CASSLAVGGTGNTIYF
TGTGCCAGCAGCTTGGCCGTAGGGGGTACTGGAAACACCATATATTTT
>TRBV29-1|TRBJ2-7|.|.
CSVEWRGEGEQYF
TGCAGCGTTGAATGGAGGGGAGAAGGGGAGCAGTACTTC
>TRBV12-3/TRBV12-4|TRBJ1-1|TRBD1|.
CASRRTGGTEAFF
TGTGCCAGCAGACGGACAGGGGGCACTGAAGCTTTCTTT
>TRBV7-3|TRBJ1-1|.|.
CAGAPTGGDEAFF
TGTGCCGGTGCCCCGACAGGTGGGGATGAAGCTTTCTTT
>TRBV2|TRBJ2-3|TRBD2|.
CASSQRDFLTDTQYF
TGTGCCAGCAGTCAGCGGGACTTCCTCACAGATACGCAGTATTTT
>TRBV11-1|TRBJ2-7|TRBD1|.
CASSNGQGAYEQYF
TGTGCCAGCAGCAACGGACAGGGAGCCTACGAGCAGTACTTC
>TRBV19|TRBJ1-5|.|.
CASSIDPGSNQPQHF
TGTGCCAGTAGTATAGATCCAGGGAGCAATCAGCCCCAGCATTTT
>TRBV27|TRBJ2-1|TRBD2|.
CASSLQAGEQFF
TGTGCCAGCAGTTTACAAGCGGGAGAGCAGTTCTTC
>TRBV5-8|TRBJ1-3|TRBD1|once
CASSLDRGGNTIYF
TGTGCCAGCAGCTTGGACAGGGGTGGAAACACCATATATTTT
>TRBV4-1|TRBJ2-7|TRBD1|.
CASSQEDRSLYEQYF
TGCGCCAGCAGCCAAGAGGACAGGTCGCTCTACGAGCAGTACTTC
>TRBV5-1|TRBJ2-1|TRBD2|.
CASAAGVVNEQFF
TGCGCCAGCGCGGCGGGAGTGGTGAATGAGCAGTTCTTC
>TRBV7-9|TRBJ2-7|.|.
CASSLELGGSDEQYF
TGTGCCAGCAGCTTAGAACTTGGGGGCTCGGACGAGCAGTACTTC
>TRBV7-9|TRBJ1-6|TRBD1|once
CASSSDRGRVDYNSPLHF
TGTGCCAGCAGCTCCGACAGGGGGCGGGTCGATTATAATTCACCCCTCCACTTT
>TRBV12-3/TRBV12-4|TRBJ1-2|.|.
CATTGNYGYTF
TGTGCCACCACGGGAAACTATGGCTACACCTTC
>TRBV7-9|TRBJ2-5|TRBD1|.
CASQGIQETQYF
TGTGCCTCACAGGGGATACAAGAGACCCAGTACTTC
>TRBV30|TRBJ1-1|.|few
CAWLQDFSHTEAFF
TGTGCCTGGCTCCAGGATTTCTCGCACACTGAAGCTTTCTTT
>TRBV29-1|TRBJ1-1|.|few
CSVVRGALSPEAFF
TGCAGCGTTGTACGGGGGGCGCTGAGCCCTGAAGCTTTCTTT
>TRBV6-6|TRBJ2-1|TRBD2|.
CASSHNTGGLAGGPYNEQFF
TGTGCCAGCAGCCATAATACAGGGGGCCTAGCGGGAGGGCCGTACAATGAGCAGTTCTTC
>TRBV2|TRBJ2-5|TRBD2|.
CASTELAGVQETQYF
TGTGCCAGCACCGAACTAGCGGGAGTACAAGAGACCCAGTACTTC
>TRBV19|TRBJ2-7|.|.
CASSIGGDPPYEQYF
TGTGCCAGTAGTATAGGGGGAGACCCTCCCTACGAGCAGTACTTC
>TRBV7-8|TRBJ2-1|TRBD1|.
CASSPTGAQREQFF
TGTGCCAGCAGCCCGACAGGGGCCCAAAGAGAGCAGTTCTTC
>TRBV6-6|TRBJ1-1|.|once
CASSYSGHAEAFF
TGTGCCAGCAGTTACTCCGGACATGCTGAAGCTTTCTTT
>TRBV7-9|TRBJ1-5|TRBD1|few
CASSLANPTGRHQPQHF
TGTGCCAGCAGCTTAGCGAACCCGACAGGGCGGCATCAGCCCCAGCATTTT
>TRBV27|TRBJ1-1|.|.
CASSPYAGRNTEAFF
TGTGCCAGCAGTCCCTATGCCGGGAGGAACACTGAAGCTTTCTTT
>TRBV9|TRBJ2-7|TRBD1|.
CASSVDGTGAYEQYF
TGTGCCAGCAGCGTAGATGGGACAGGTGCCTACGAGCAGTACTTC
>TRBV4-1|TRBJ1-3|.|.
CASSHWTAEGNTIYF
TGCGCCAGCAGCCATTGGACAGCGGAAGGAAACACCATATATTTT
>TRBV19|TRBJ1-5|TRBD1|once
CASSTGGKSNQPQHF
TGTGCCAGTTCTACAGGGGGAAAAAGTAATCAGCCCCAGCATTTT
>TRBV4-2|TRBJ1-2|.|.
CASSQDDSTNYGYTF
TGTGCCAGCAGCCAAGATGACTCAACCAACTATGGCTACACCTTC
>TRBV4-1|TRBJ2-7|TRBD2|.
CASSQGLAGVTGHEQYF
TGCGCCAGCAGCCAGGGACTAGCGGGAGTGACAGGCCACGAGCAGTACTTC
>TRBV18|TRBJ1-3|.|.
CASSGLPGGGHRF
TGTGCCAGCTCAGGTCTTCCGGGAGGAGGCCACCGTTTT
>TRBV18|TRBJ2-7|TRBD1|.
CASSPDRDEQYF
TGTGCCAGCTCACCGGACAGGGACGAGCAGTACTTC
>TRBV2|TRBJ2-2|.|.
CASGATRAPGELFF
TGTGCCAGCGGGGCGACTAGAGCCCCCGGGGAGCTGTTTTTT